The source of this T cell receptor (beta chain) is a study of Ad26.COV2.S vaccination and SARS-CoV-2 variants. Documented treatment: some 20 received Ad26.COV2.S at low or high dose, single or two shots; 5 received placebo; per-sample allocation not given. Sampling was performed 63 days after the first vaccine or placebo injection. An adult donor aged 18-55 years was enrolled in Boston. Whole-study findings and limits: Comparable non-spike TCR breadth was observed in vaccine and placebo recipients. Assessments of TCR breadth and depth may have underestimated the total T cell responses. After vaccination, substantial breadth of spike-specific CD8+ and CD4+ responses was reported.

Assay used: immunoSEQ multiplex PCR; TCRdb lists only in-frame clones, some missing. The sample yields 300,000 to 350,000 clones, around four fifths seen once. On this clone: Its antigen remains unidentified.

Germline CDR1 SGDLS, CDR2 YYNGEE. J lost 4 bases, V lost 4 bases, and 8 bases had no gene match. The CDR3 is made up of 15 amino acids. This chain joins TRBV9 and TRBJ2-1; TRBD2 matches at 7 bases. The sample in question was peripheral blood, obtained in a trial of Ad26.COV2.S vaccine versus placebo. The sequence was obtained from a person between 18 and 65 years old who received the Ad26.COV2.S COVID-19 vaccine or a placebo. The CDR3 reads CASSLGASGYNEQFF. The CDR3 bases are TGTGCCAGCAGCCTAGGGGCTAGCGGTTACAATGAGCAGTTCTTC. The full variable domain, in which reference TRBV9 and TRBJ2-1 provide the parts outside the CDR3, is DSGVTQTPKHLITATGQRVTLRCSPRSGDLSVYWYQQSLDQGLQFLIQYYNGEERAKGNILERFSAQQFPDLHSELNLSSLELGDSALYFCASSLGASGYNEQFFGPGTRLTVL.